Listed here are 27 T cell receptor beta chains from one sample, sequenced in a study of T cell responses to AZD1222 COVID-19 vaccine. Method: immunoSEQ multiplex PCR; TCRdb's copy keeps in-frame clones and lacks some. This table holds 150,000 to 200,000 clones, approximately 92% found once. The material sequenced was peripheral blood, taken on day 0 of AZD1222 vaccination. These receptors were collected from an adult in good health.

J is TRBJ1-1 and V is TRBV19; tentatively, D is TRBD1 (5 bases). Germline V CDR1 and CDR2: LNHDA, SQIVND (reference sequence). The V end was cut by 5 bases, the J end by 5 bases, with 18 bases between. The CDR3 spans 15 residues. CDR3 amino acids: CASSPDVGGETEAFF. DNA for the CDR3: TGTGCCAGTAGTCCCGATGTGGGGGGGGAAACTGAAGCTTTCTTT.

The chain employs TRBV10-3 and TRBJ1-1, with a possible D match to TRBD1 (6 bases). The CDR3 has 15 residues. From germline, CDR1 is ENHRY and CDR2 SYGVKD. V lost 0 bases to trimming and J lost 1 base, with 9 bases between them. The CDR3 DNA reads TGTGCCATCAGTGAGTCGGGAGGGGGGAACACTGAAGCTTTCTTT. Its translation is CAISESGGGNTEAFF.

The V call is TRBV6-4, the J call TRBJ1-6; D ambiguous. V lost 7 bases and J 16 bases, leaving 14 bases between the germline ends. The CDR3 sequence is 11 residues long. Germline-derived CDR1 and CDR2 are MRHNA and SNTAGT. The CDR3 DNA is TGTGCCAGCATTTTCGGGCATAATCTCCACTTT. Translated: CASIFGHNLHF.

This clone was seen a single time. In DNA form, the CDR3 reads TGTGCCACGGGGACAGGAGATACTCATGGCTACACCTTC. It encodes CATGTGDTHGYTF. The chain uses TRBV24-1 and TRBJ1-2; 8 positions match TRBD1. The CDR3 is 13 amino acids. The V gene end was trimmed by 10 bases and the J gene end by 6 bases; junction bases not matched to a gene: 9. Germline CDR1 reads KGHDR; CDR2 reads SFDVKD.

The chain recombines TRBV12-3 or TRBV12-4 with TRBJ1-3, with D possibly matching TRBD1 (6 bases). Between the trimmed V and J ends, which lost 9 bases and 3 bases, there was a span of 12 bases. CDR3 size: 13 residues. The CDR3 DNA is TGTGCCAGAGGGGGGGGCTTTGGAAACACCATATATTTT. This codes for CARGGGFGNTIYF.

V usage is TRBV2 and J usage is TRBJ1-4; 8 bases fit TRBD1. The V and J ends lost 5 bases and 2 bases, in that order; junction bases with no gene match: 4. CDR1 and CDR2 (germline): SNHLY, FYNNEI. There are 15 residues in the CDR3. The CDR3 DNA follows: TGTGCCAGCAGTTTACAGGGGGATACTAATGAAAAACTGTTTTTT. This translates into CASSLQGDTNEKLFF.

The chain has TRBV7-7 and TRBJ2-1; perhaps D is TRBD1 or TRBD2 (5 bases each). This CDR3 contains 16 residues. Germline CDR1 and CDR2: SSHAT and FNYEAQ (reference sequence). V was cut by 0 bases and J by 9 bases, with 18 bases left in between. CDR3 DNA sequence: TGTGCCAGCAGCTTAGCTACTACCGGGACCAGTCGTGAGCAGTTCTTC. It codes for CASSLATTGTSREQFF.

CDR3 in DNA: TGTGCCAGCAGCCAAGGACAGGGTCCAATCTACGAGCAGTACTTC. This translates into CASSQGQGPIYEQYF. The V call is TRBV14, the J call TRBJ2-7; 7 bases are a match to TRBD1. Germline CDR1 is SGHDN and CDR2 is FVKESK. V lost 1 base and J lost 3; bases outside the gene matches: 6. This CDR3 comprises 15 residues.

CDR3 nucleotides: TGCAGCTTACGGGCCCCCCAAGAGCAGTTCTTC. The encoded protein is CSLRAPQEQFF. The chain links TRBV29-1 to TRBJ2-1; D is uncertain. Looked up from germline, CDR1 is SQVTM and CDR2 is ANQGSEA. The V gene lost 8 bases and the J gene lost 10 bases, with 15 bases spanning the gap. This CDR3 is 11 amino acids long.

This rearrangement joins TRBV30 to TRBJ1-1, with D uncertain. The germline V gene encodes CDR1 GTSNPN and CDR2 SVGIG (reference sequence). CDR3 length: 12 residues. Trimming took off 3 bases at V and 3 bases at J, with 8 bases between the two ends. The DNA for the CDR3 is TGTGCCTGGAGATTAACCTACACTGAAGCTTTCTTT. Translated, it gives CAWRLTYTEAFF.

The chain is built from TRBV6-1 and TRBJ1-2; tentative D call: TRBD1 (5 bases). Between the trimmed V and J ends, which lost 2 bases and 3 bases, there was a span of 10 bases. Germline CDR1 is MNHNS and CDR2 is SASEGT. The CDR3 runs 14 residues. The CDR3 coding sequence is TGTGCCAGCAGTGAATACAGGACGCACTATGGCTACACCTTC. This translates into CASSEYRTHYGYTF.

The gene calls are TRBV27 and TRBJ1-5; D possibly corresponds to TRBD1 (6 bases). Trimming removed 2 bases from V and 7 bases from J, with 12 bases in between. The germline CDR1 and CDR2 sequences are MNHEY and SMNVEV (reference sequence). This CDR3 has 14 residues. The CDR3 is CASSLGGAGQPQHF. DNA for the CDR3: TGTGCCAGCAGTTTAGGGGGGGCCGGACAGCCCCAGCATTTT.

V and J are TRBV27 and TRBJ1-1; possible D gene TRBD1, 6 bases. Trimming removed 1 base from V and 0 bases from J, with 9 bases in between. This CDR3 spans 15 amino acids. CDR1 and CDR2 (germline): MNHEY, SMNVEV (reference sequence). CDR3: CASSLWGAMNTEAFF. The CDR3 bases are TGTGCCAGCAGTTTATGGGGGGCGATGAACACTGAAGCTTTCTTT.

The gene calls are TRBV6-2 or TRBV6-3 and TRBJ2-3; 14 bases align to TRBD2. This CDR3 is built from 16 residues. Germline V gives CDR1 MNHEY, CDR2 SVGEGT. The trim removed 5 bases at V and 1 base at J, leaving 2 bases unmatched. The CDR3 sequence is CASSKGLAGGTDTQYF. The CDR3, as DNA: TGTGCCAGCAGTAAGGGACTAGCGGGGGGCACAGATACGCAGTATTTT.

V is TRBV15 and J is TRBJ1-2; 9 positions match TRBD1. From germline, CDR1 is LNHNV and CDR2 YYDKDF (reference sequence). This CDR3 region has 15 residues. V shed 1 base and J 4 bases; nucleotides not matched to a gene: 4. CDR3 bases: TGTGCCACCAGCAGAGGACAGGGGGTGGGCTATGGCTACACCTTC. Translation gives CATSRGQGVGYGYTF.

The chain uses TRBV6-1 and TRBJ2-7, with D possibly called TRBD1 or TRBD2 (6 bases each). CDR1 and CDR2 (germline): MNHNS, SASEGT. V lost 1 base, J lost 2 bases, and 21 bases lay in between. The CDR3 sequence is 18 residues long. CDR3 in amino acids: CASSEGRGHPSRTYEQYF. In nucleotides, the CDR3 is TGTGCCAGCAGTGAAGGGAGGGGACATCCTTCGAGGACCTACGAGCAGTACTTC.

This rearrangement joins TRBV3-1 (or the pseudogene TRBV3-2) to TRBJ1-1; perhaps TRBD1 as D (5 bases). Trimming removed 4 bases from V and 0 bases from J, with 15 bases in between. Germline V lookup: CDR1 LGHDT, CDR2 YNNKEL (reference sequence). The CDR3 sequence is 16 residues long. CDR3 coding DNA: TGTGCCAGCAGCCCTAGGGACCCGCATATGAACACTGAAGCTTTCTTT. Protein product: CASSPRDPHMNTEAFF.

The chain joins TRBV14 to TRBJ1-1; D uncertain. CDR1 is SGHDN and CDR2 is FVKESK in the germline V gene. This CDR3 has 12 residues. Trimming cost V 4 bases and J 3 bases, with 6 bases left between them. The CDR3 protein is CASSLTHTEAFF. CDR3 in DNA: TGTGCCAGCAGCCTGACCCACACTGAAGCTTTCTTT.

The chain recombines TRBV5-1 with TRBJ1-1; 8 bases are a match to TRBD1. J lost 3 bases, V lost 4 bases, and 14 bases had no gene match. From germline, CDR1 is SGHRS and CDR2 YFSETQ. This CDR3 contains 17 residues. CDR3 DNA: TGCGCCAGCAGCCAGGGGGGCTTTAAGGACAGGGACACTGAAGCTTTCTTT. Its protein is CASSQGGFKDRDTEAFF. The entire variable domain, with the rest obtained from reference TRBV5-1 and TRBJ1-1, is as follows: KAGVTQTPRYLIKTRGQQVTLSCSPISGHRSVSWYQQTPGQGLQFLFEYFSETQRNKGNFPGRFSGRQFSNSRSEMNVSTLELGDSALYLCASSQGGFKDRDTEAFFGQGTRLTVV.

The chain recombines TRBV10-3 with TRBJ2-3; 8 bases fit TRBD2. From germline, CDR1 is ENHRY and CDR2 SYGVKD. V trimming: 3 bases; J trimming: 2 bases; junction bases outside the gene matches: 7. The CDR3 extends over 16 amino acids. The CDR3 region has the DNA TGTGCCATCAGTGATGAACTAGCGGCTTACACAGATACGCAGTATTTT. As protein: CAISDELAAYTDTQYF.

The V call is TRBV2, the J call TRBJ1-3; perhaps TRBD1 as D (5 bases). This CDR3 is built from 15 residues. Germline V lookup: CDR1 SNHLY, CDR2 FYNNEI. V lost 1 base to trimming and J lost 8 bases, with 15 bases between them. This CDR3 reads CASSEGGGTRDTIYF. The CDR3 DNA is TGTGCCAGCAGTGAAGGTGGGGGGACGAGGGACACCATATATTTT.

The V call is TRBV21-1, the J call TRBJ2-4; the table names TRBD2, a call not compared with the DNA. TRBV21-1 represents a pseudogene. The CDR3 is made up of 17 amino acids. The CDR3 reads CASSKKASGLAKNIQYF. Written as DNA, the CDR3 is TGTGCCAGCAGCAAAAAGGCTAGCGGATTAGCCAAAAACATTCAGTACTTC.

This clone is a singleton in its sample. The V and J genes are TRBV9 and TRBJ2-7, with 9 bases matching TRBD1. Germline V lookup: CDR1 SGDLS, CDR2 YYNGEE. The CDR3 length is 12 residues. V gave up 9 bases and J gave up 5 bases; unmatched junction bases: 6. The CDR3 here is CAIKQGAHEQYF. The CDR3 DNA reads TGTGCCATTAAACAGGGGGCCCACGAGCAGTACTTC.

The chain couples TRBV6-5 to TRBJ1-2; the match to TRBD1 covers 8 bases. This CDR3 comprises 15 residues. Trimming removed 5 bases from V and 4 bases from J; junction bases left unmatched: 9. Germline V gene data show CDR1 as MNHEY and CDR2 as SVGAGI. CDR3 loop: CASSLRTGRGYGYTF. The CDR3 DNA reads as TGTGCCAGCAGTCTCCGGACAGGGAGAGGCTATGGCTACACCTTC.

V gene TRBV3-1 (or the pseudogene TRBV3-2) combines with J gene TRBJ1-2, with a tentative D call TRBD1 (5 bases). The CDR3 is made up of 18 amino acids. Germline CDR1 is LGHDT and CDR2 is YNNKEL (reference sequence). V dropped 1 base and J dropped 5 bases, with 23 bases sitting between them. The CDR3 DNA sequence: TGTGCCAGCAGCCAAGTCCCATCCCGGGGACGTGTTTTTTATGGCTACACCTTC. Translated: CASSQVPSRGRVFYGYTF.

J is TRBJ1-4 and V is TRBV6-5, with D unclear. V was clipped by 8 bases and J by 7 bases, with 14 bases between them. CDR1 MNHEY and CDR2 SVGAGI come from the germline V gene. The CDR3 length is 13 residues. DNA for the CDR3: TGTGCCAGCGGGAGGGTAGTTGGTGAAAAACTGTTTTTT. Amino acids: CASGRVVGEKLFF.

This clone was picked up a small number of times. The chain uses TRBV5-4 and TRBJ1-1; perhaps TRBD1 as D (5 bases). The CDR3 has 13 residues. Germline V gene data show CDR1 as SGHNT and CDR2 as YYREEE (reference sequence). V lost 9 bases and J 5 bases, leaving 17 bases between the germline ends. CDR3 in DNA: TGTGCCATCCATCCCAGGGAAGGAACTGAAGCTTTCTTT. Translated, it gives CAIHPREGTEAFF.